Described below is a single T cell receptor beta chain sequence and its context. TCRdb reprocessed the 5' RACE reads; each CDR3 protein has one entry and no DNA is given. This sample carries roughly 420,000 distinct CDR3 sequences, with 6% to 9.5% going to the ten biggest clones. The data derive from a study of T cells expressing NK-cell markers. The CDR3 spans 15 residues. Germline CDR1 reads MNHEY; CDR2 reads SVGAGI. The chain has TRBV6-5 and TRBJ1-1. The sequenced sample was blood T cells: a sorted CD56 or NKG2C T cell subset, CD4+ or CD8+ T cells, or bulk PBMC T cells (not recorded which). The sequence derives from a woman aged 18-69 years in good health. CDR3 protein: CASSYSWGKNTEAFF.